This T cell receptor beta chain originates from a study of radiotherapy plus CTLA-4 blockade in lung cancer. This clone has just a few counts. Using immunoSEQ multiplex PCR, the repertoire was profiled, and TCRdb retains in-frame clones only, with some absent. The table has roughly 44,000 clones, less than 85% seen once; the top ten hold more than 9.5%. The clonotype originates from a human donor with non-small cell lung cancer who had stable disease on radiotherapy plus ipilimumab. This sample comprised peripheral blood, obtained from a patient treated with radiotherapy plus ipilimumab.

CDR3 nucleotides: TGTGCCAGCAGCGTAGTCCAGAACTATGGCTACACCTTC. Translated, it gives CASSVVQNYGYTF. V usage is TRBV9 and J usage is TRBJ1-2; D is ambiguous. Trimming stripped 0 bases from V and 2 bases from J, with 5 bases between. The germline gives CDR1 SGDLS, CDR2 YYNGEE. This CDR3 spans 13 amino acids.